This T cell receptor (beta chain) was sequenced in a study of cytomegalovirus exposure and HLA in healthy donors. On the study more broadly: 81% of 300 to 450 genotyped donors fell in the Caucasian-associated ancestry cluster.

PCR used 60 Vbeta primers and 13 Jbeta primers. Profiling relied on immunoSEQ multiplex PCR, and the TCRdb table lists in-frame clones only, not all of them. The sample table sets out some 200,000 clones. The clonotype originates from a girl aged 2 to 9 in good health and CMV-seropositive. Sequencing was done on a sample of PBMCs.

Written as DNA, the CDR3 is TGTGCCATCAGCGATGACAGGTACGAGCAGTACTTC. Protein product: CAISDDRYEQYF. This chain links TRBV10-3 with TRBJ2-7; D possibly corresponds to TRBD1 (6 bases). This CDR3 has 12 amino acids. Per the germline V gene, CDR1 is ENHRY and CDR2 is SYGVKD. Trimming shortened V by 6 bases and J by 4 bases, and 10 bases separated the two germline ends.